The 5 T cell receptor beta chains below were found in one sample sequenced in a study of patients and donors after allogeneic stem cell transplantation. TCRdb analysed the RT-PCR reads with MiXCR anew, one entry per CDR3 protein. The table has 400,000 to 450,000 distinct CDR3 sequences, around 16% seen once; the top ten hold 7.2%. Sequencing was performed on blood, either unsorted or a sorted T cell fraction (not recorded which). These receptors all come from a human donor who was either an allogeneic HSCT recipient or a stem cell or donor lymphocyte infusion donor (not recorded which). It is not recorded whose cells these are; they may come from a transplant donor.

This clonotype was seen ten or more times. The chain carries TRBV15 and TRBJ1-1; D uncertain. CDR3 length: 12 amino acids. The ends were cut back, 3 bases at V and 7 bases at J, with 9 bases in the middle. CDR1 is LNHNV and CDR2 is YYDKDF in the germline V gene (reference sequence). The CDR3 loop is CATSSQSVEAFF. As DNA, the CDR3 is TGTGCCACCAGCAGCCAGTCCGTTGAAGCTTTCTTT.

This chain connects TRBV5-1 to TRBJ2-6, with a tentative D call TRBD1 (6 bases). The V end was cut by 4 bases, the J end by 2 bases, with 13 bases between. CDR1 is SGHRS, CDR2 YFSETQ, per germline. The CDR3 contains 16 residues. The CDR3 here is CASSRTDWTGANVLTF. In DNA, the CDR3 is TGCGCCAGCAGCAGGACAGATTGGACTGGGGCCAACGTCCTGACTTTC.

The CDR3 sequence is CASTNGETQYF. The DNA for the CDR3 is TGTGCCAGCACCAACGGGGAGACCCAGTACTTC. The chain has TRBV6-2 or TRBV6-3 and TRBJ2-5; no definite D call. Germline loops: CDR1 MNHEY, CDR2 SVGEGT. Trimming shortened V by 7 bases and J by 5 bases, and 8 bases separated the two germline ends. This CDR3 is 11 amino acids long.

In this sample, this clonotype turned up a few times. The chain uses TRBV24-1 and TRBJ2-3, with 9 bases lining up with TRBD1. V gave up 3 bases and J gave up 3 bases; unmatched junction bases: 3. CDR1 KGHDR and CDR2 SFDVKD come from the germline V gene. The CDR3 runs to 15 residues. CDR3 protein: CATSDKQGATDTQYF. The CDR3 region has the DNA TGTGCCACCAGTGATAAACAGGGGGCGACAGATACGCAGTATTTT.

This clonotype was seen more than once but under ten times. The V call is TRBV2, the J call TRBJ2-3; TRBD1 might be the D (7 bases). Germline V gene sequence: CDR1 SNHLY, CDR2 FYNNEI. This CDR3 has 15 residues. V lost 6 bases, J lost 3 bases, and 16 bases lay in between. The CDR3 DNA is TGTGCCAGCAGCACTGCAGGGGGGAGGACAGATACGCAGTATTTT. Its protein is CASSTAGGRTDTQYF.